This TCR beta chain was sequenced for a study of vaccination effects on CD4 cells after COVID-19. CDR3 length: 15 residues. V lost 1 base, J lost 4 bases, and 11 bases lay in between. The germline V gene has CDR1 SGHTA and CDR2 FQGNSA. With respect to this clone: Its target is unknown.

With 9 to 11 days of culture completed, CD4+ T cells were isolated. Sequencing was performed with immunoSEQ multiplex PCR; in TCRdb, only in-frame clones are kept and a portion is missing. The data hold some 39,000 clones, with 82% observed a single time. This clonotype was sampled from a human donor who received a COVID-19 vaccine. This sample comprised CD4+ T cells from PBMCs cultured without peptide, obtained before COVID-19 vaccination. The rearrangement joins TRBV7-2 to TRBJ1-3, with D unresolved. CDR3 bases: TGTGCCAGCAGCTTAGATCCCTCCGGCGGAAACACCATATATTTT. The encoded protein is CASSLDPSGGNTIYF. Filled out from reference TRBV7-2 and TRBJ1-3, the complete variable domain reads GAGVSQSPSNKVTEKGKDVELRCDPISGHTALYWYRQSLGQGLEFLIYFQGNSAPDKSGLPSDRFSAERTGGSVSTLTIQRTQQEDSAVYLCASSLDPSGGNTIYFGEGSWLTVV.